This T cell receptor (beta chain) is drawn from a study of blood T cell repertoires in COVID-19 (dated by TCRdb to the early 2020s). Study-wide context: Samples from collaborators originated in the United States, Italy and Spain and spanned both the acute and convalescent phases of COVID-19. The prospective study material was composed of cDNA or gDNA derived from T cells, B-cell-depleted T cells, or PBMCs. Deeply sampled blood TCRbeta repertoires from subjects exposed to, actively infected with, or recovered from COVID-19 were included in the dataset. The repertoires were released in a freely available public database meant as a resource for research on the immune response to SARS-CoV-2. Samples were obtained from the ongoing ImmuneRACE study (first 160 participants) and from roughly 1,300 subjects provided by 6 global collaborators. Sample metadata almost always included a de-identified subject ID, COVID-19 status, age in years and sex. Where available, HLA class I and class II types were obtained from metadata supplied by the sample provider rather than from assay-based typing.

What the research found in general, with its limitations: How much clinical and demographic metadata was included differed by source and by participant, and the metadata was provided uncurated.

A word on this clone: It has no known antigen specificity. No qualities accompany the bases; no much larger clone lies one base away.

The collaborating institutions used their own protocols to collect whole blood in K2EDTA tubes. For TCRbeta analysis, collaborators shipped samples as frozen whole blood, isolated PBMCs, or DNA extracted from either of those sample types. V is clipped by 6 bases and J by 6 bases, and the sequence between their germline boundaries is 23 bases long. For CDR1 and CDR2, the germline V gene lists KGHSH and LQKENI. Including the terminal cysteine and phenylalanine, the CDR3 comprises 17 residues. Of all the DNA, just the CDR3 is kept, 51 bases in frame from base 1. TCRbeta CDR3 regions were amplified from genomic DNA by means of the immunoSEQ Assay, a bias-controlled multiplex PCR. Regarding the original processing steps: The number of nucleated cells in each sample was estimated from the amplification of reference gene primers within the assay. To quantify the absolute abundance of each unique TCRbeta CDR3 rearrangement, sequence reads were collapsed and filtered. For each sample, productive Simpson clonality was calculated as the square root of Simpson's diversity index over productive rearrangements. TCRdb mirrors the immuneACCESS table, restricted to in-frame sequences. Some clones are absent from its copies; in checked studies, under half trace to an unresolved V gene, and the reason for the others is unknown. Clone size and V and J calls were adopted from that table, with D and trimming inferred from the DNA. The sample has approximately 70,000 clones on record, about nine tenths of them singletons. The ten largest clones capture 2.5% to 3% of the sample.

Material: peripheral blood. This chain is built from TRBV18 and TRBJ2-2; perhaps TRBD2 is the D gene, with 5 bases matching. This sequence was found in a human donor in a cohort sampled during active COVID-19. The CDR3 here reads CASSSERGFAGPGELFF. The bases are TGTGCCAGCTCCTCCGAACGAGGGTTCGCGGGTCCCGGGGAGCTGTTTTTT.